These T cell receptor beta chains were read from a single sample in a study of blood T cell repertoires in COVID-19. Clones were read by immunoSEQ multiplex PCR, and TCRdb kept only the in-frame ones, dropping some. The table includes approximately 350,000 clones, 91% detected once. Input material: peripheral blood. The receptors originated from a woman aged 18-29 years who had recovered from COVID-19. The CDR3 runs from the conserved cysteine through the conserved F or W. Fields, in order: V gene, D gene, J gene, clone size, CDR3 DNA, CDR3 protein. The D gene is left open where the match is weak. Size is omitted from some rows. Given values are once, few, many or a class for expanded clones.

v_gene: TRBV7-9
d_gene: -
j_gene: TRBJ1-3
abundance: -
CDR3nt: TGTGCCAGCAGCTTACGGACTCCAAGTGCCATATATTTT
CDR3aa: CASSLRTPSAIYF

v_gene: TRBV11-3
d_gene: TRBD1
j_gene: TRBJ1-1
abundance: -
CDR3nt: TGTGCCAGCAGCTTAGATTTAACAGGGGCTGGCACTGAAGCTTTCTTT
CDR3aa: CASSLDLTGAGTEAFF

v_gene: TRBV4-3
d_gene: TRBD1
j_gene: TRBJ1-2
abundance: -
CDR3nt: TGCGCCAGCAGCCAAGTAACAGGGGGCAGCTATGGCTACACCTTC
CDR3aa: CASSQVTGGSYGYTF

v_gene: TRBV4-3
d_gene: -
j_gene: TRBJ2-5
abundance: -
CDR3nt: TGCGCCAGCAGCCAAGTTCGGGAAGCGGAGACCCAGTACTTC
CDR3aa: CASSQVREAETQYF

v_gene: TRBV5-1
d_gene: -
j_gene: TRBJ1-1
abundance: -
CDR3nt: TGCGCCAGAGGGGGGGACACTGAAGCTTTCTTT
CDR3aa: CARGGDTEAFF

v_gene: TRBV20-1
d_gene: -
j_gene: TRBJ2-5
abundance: once
CDR3nt: TGCAGTGCTAGTTCGAGAGAGACCCAGTACTTC
CDR3aa: CSASSRETQYF

v_gene: TRBV18
d_gene: -
j_gene: TRBJ2-1
abundance: -
CDR3nt: TGTGCCAGCTCACCAATGGCGCCAGGGAGGCAAGGTGAGCAGTTCTTC
CDR3aa: CASSPMAPGRQGEQFF

v_gene: TRBV11-3
d_gene: TRBD2
j_gene: TRBJ2-1
abundance: -
CDR3nt: TGTGCCAGCAGCTCCGGACTAGCGGGAGAGAGCGAGCAGTTCTTC
CDR3aa: CASSSGLAGESEQFF

v_gene: TRBV12-5
d_gene: TRBD1
j_gene: TRBJ2-3
abundance: -
CDR3nt: TGTGCTAGTGGTTCGGGGACAGGGGTCACAGATACGCAGTATTTT
CDR3aa: CASGSGTGVTDTQYF

v_gene: TRBV10-1
d_gene: TRBD2
j_gene: TRBJ2-1
abundance: -
CDR3nt: TGCGCCAGCAGCTATTCCCTGATGACTAGCGGGAGGGCCAATGAGCAGTTCTTC
CDR3aa: CASSYSLMTSGRANEQFF

v_gene: TRBV6-5
d_gene: TRBD1
j_gene: TRBJ1-2
abundance: -
CDR3nt: TGTGCCAGCAGCAGAGGGACAGGGGGATATGGCTACACCTTC
CDR3aa: CASSRGTGGYGYTF

v_gene: TRBV7-9
d_gene: TRBD1
j_gene: TRBJ1-2
abundance: -
CDR3nt: TGTGCCAGCAGCTTCACCCCAAGGACAGGAGAATATGGCTACACCTTC
CDR3aa: CASSFTPRTGEYGYTF

v_gene: TRBV19
d_gene: TRBD2
j_gene: TRBJ2-1
abundance: once
CDR3nt: TGTGCCAGTAAATCCGGGACTAGCGGTTACAATGAGCAGTTCTTC
CDR3aa: CASKSGTSGYNEQFF

v_gene: TRBV6-5
d_gene: -
j_gene: TRBJ2-2
abundance: -
CDR3nt: TGTGCCAGCAGGGCCAACGGGGAGCTGTTTTTT
CDR3aa: CASRANGELFF

v_gene: TRBV5-8
d_gene: TRBD1
j_gene: TRBJ2-5
abundance: -
CDR3nt: TGTGCCAGCAGCTTGGAAGGGACAGGGGTAAAAGAGACCCAGTACTTC
CDR3aa: CASSLEGTGVKETQYF

v_gene: TRBV7-2
d_gene: TRBD2
j_gene: TRBJ2-1
abundance: -
CDR3nt: TGTGCCAGCAGCTTAGACTCACCGGGACTAGCGGGAGCAAATGAGCAGTTCTTC
CDR3aa: CASSLDSPGLAGANEQFF

v_gene: TRBV19
d_gene: -
j_gene: TRBJ2-1
abundance: -
CDR3nt: TGTGCCAGTAGTATAAGGGGCCCGGCGCAGTTCTTC
CDR3aa: CASSIRGPAQFF

v_gene: TRBV23-1
d_gene: -
j_gene: TRBJ1-2
abundance: -
CDR3nt: TGCGCCAGCCAGTCACAAGGGGTGCCCGACTCTTCTAACTATGGCTACACCTTC
CDR3aa: CASQSQGVPDSSNYGYTF

v_gene: TRBV24-1
d_gene: TRBD1
j_gene: TRBJ1-2
abundance: -
CDR3nt: TGTGCCACCAGTGATAGGACAGGAGGAATCTATGGCTACACCTTC
CDR3aa: CATSDRTGGIYGYTF

v_gene: TRBV3-1/TRBV3-2
d_gene: TRBD2
j_gene: TRBJ2-3
abundance: -
CDR3nt: TGTGCCAGCAGCCAAGATTGGACTAGCGGGTGGTCCTTCACAGATACGCAGTATTTT
CDR3aa: CASSQDWTSGWSFTDTQYF

v_gene: TRBV18
d_gene: TRBD2
j_gene: TRBJ2-1
abundance: -
CDR3nt: TGTGCCAGCTCACCAATGACCGGGACTAGCGACTACAATGAGCAGTTCTTC
CDR3aa: CASSPMTGTSDYNEQFF

v_gene: TRBV7-6
d_gene: TRBD2
j_gene: TRBJ2-3
abundance: -
CDR3nt: TGTGCCAGCAGCTTAGAAGCGGGACCAAGCACAGATACGCAGTATTTT
CDR3aa: CASSLEAGPSTDTQYF

v_gene: TRBV12-1
d_gene: -
j_gene: TRBJ2-1
abundance: -
CDR3nt: TGTGCCAGCAGCCCCCTGGGGAGGGGAGGCTCCTACAATGAGCAGTTCTTC
CDR3aa: CASSPLGRGGSYNEQFF

v_gene: TRBV12-5
d_gene: -
j_gene: TRBJ2-5
abundance: -
CDR3nt: TGTGCTAGTGCCCTAGGCGGTAGAACAGAGACCCAGTACTTC
CDR3aa: CASALGGRTETQYF

v_gene: TRBV9
d_gene: TRBD1
j_gene: TRBJ2-1
abundance: -
CDR3nt: TGTGCCAGCAGCGTAGCCGGGACAGCGAACTACAATGAGCAGTTCTTC
CDR3aa: CASSVAGTANYNEQFF

v_gene: TRBV7-2
d_gene: -
j_gene: TRBJ1-2
abundance: -
CDR3nt: TGTGCCAGCAGCTTAGACAGGGAGAATGGCTACACCTTC
CDR3aa: CASSLDRENGYTF

v_gene: TRBV19
d_gene: TRBD1
j_gene: TRBJ1-2
abundance: -
CDR3nt: TGTGCCAGTAGTATTCGAGGGACAGCTGAATTCTATGGCTACACCTTC
CDR3aa: CASSIRGTAEFYGYTF

v_gene: TRBV7-2
d_gene: TRBD2
j_gene: TRBJ2-1
abundance: -
CDR3nt: TGTGCCAGCAGCTCGACGACTAGCGGGAGAGGCGATGAGCAGTTCTTC
CDR3aa: CASSSTTSGRGDEQFF

v_gene: TRBV5-4
d_gene: TRBD1
j_gene: TRBJ2-1
abundance: once
CDR3nt: TGTGCCAGCAGCTCCCAGACAGGGGAGAGAAATGAGCAGTTCTTC
CDR3aa: CASSSQTGERNEQFF

v_gene: TRBV27
d_gene: -
j_gene: TRBJ1-5
abundance: -
CDR3nt: TGTGCCAGCAGTCCTATGAGTTATAGCAATCAGCCCCAGCATTTT
CDR3aa: CASSPMSYSNQPQHF

v_gene: TRBV29-1
d_gene: TRBD2
j_gene: TRBJ2-3
abundance: -
CDR3nt: TGCAGCGTCTTACTAGCGGGACGCACAGATACGCAGTATTTT
CDR3aa: CSVLLAGRTDTQYF

v_gene: TRBV12-5
d_gene: TRBD1
j_gene: TRBJ1-5
abundance: -
CDR3nt: TGTGCTAGTGGTTCGGGACAGGGGAATCAGCCCCAGCATTTT
CDR3aa: CASGSGQGNQPQHF

v_gene: TRBV4-3
d_gene: TRBD1
j_gene: TRBJ2-1
abundance: -
CDR3nt: TGCGCCAGCAGCCAAAGGGCAGGGGGTCGGAATGAGCAGTTCTTC
CDR3aa: CASSQRAGGRNEQFF

v_gene: TRBV5-4
d_gene: TRBD1
j_gene: TRBJ2-5
abundance: -
CDR3nt: TGTGCCAGCAGCGCAACACAGGGGGCCCAAGAGACCCAGTACTTC
CDR3aa: CASSATQGAQETQYF

v_gene: TRBV6-5
d_gene: TRBD1
j_gene: TRBJ2-5
abundance: once
CDR3nt: TGTGCCAGCAGTTACTCCCGAGACAGGGCGCAGGTGACCCAGTACTTC
CDR3aa: CASSYSRDRAQVTQYF

v_gene: TRBV5-1
d_gene: TRBD1
j_gene: TRBJ2-3
abundance: -
CDR3nt: TGCGCCAGCAGCCAGGGACAGTTCACAGATACGCAGTATTTT
CDR3aa: CASSQGQFTDTQYF

v_gene: TRBV3-1/TRBV3-2
d_gene: TRBD2
j_gene: TRBJ2-5
abundance: -
CDR3nt: TGTGCCAGCAGCCAAGTTGCCCTAGCGGGAGGGCCTTCTTGGGAGACCCAGTACTTC
CDR3aa: CASSQVALAGGPSWETQYF

v_gene: TRBV27
d_gene: TRBD1
j_gene: TRBJ1-4
abundance: -
CDR3nt: TGTGCCAGCAGAGAACAGGGGGCGTATGAAAAACTGTTTTTT
CDR3aa: CASREQGAYEKLFF

v_gene: TRBV5-4
d_gene: TRBD1
j_gene: TRBJ1-1
abundance: -
CDR3nt: TGTGCCAGCAGCTCGCCGGGACAGCCGGCGGCTGAAGCTTTCTTT
CDR3aa: CASSSPGQPAAEAFF

v_gene: TRBV11-2
d_gene: -
j_gene: TRBJ1-4
abundance: -
CDR3nt: TGTGCCAGCAGACGGGGGCGGGGGCGAGCTAATGAAAAACTGTTTTTT
CDR3aa: CASRRGRGRANEKLFF

v_gene: TRBV27
d_gene: TRBD1
j_gene: TRBJ1-4
abundance: -
CDR3nt: TGTGCCAGCAGTACCCGACAGGGGATAGGCACTAATGAAAAACTGTTTTTT
CDR3aa: CASSTRQGIGTNEKLFF

v_gene: TRBV5-4
d_gene: TRBD1
j_gene: TRBJ2-5
abundance: -
CDR3nt: TGTGCCAGCAGCTTTACCTGGGCACGACAGGGGATGGCGGAGACCCAGTACTTC
CDR3aa: CASSFTWARQGMAETQYF

v_gene: TRBV29-1
d_gene: TRBD1
j_gene: TRBJ2-3
abundance: -
CDR3nt: TGCAGCGTTGAATTAGGACAGGGGATGGCGCAGTATTTT
CDR3aa: CSVELGQGMAQYF

v_gene: TRBV4-3
d_gene: -
j_gene: TRBJ2-2
abundance: -
CDR3nt: TGCGCCAGCAGCCTTGGTAGACAGACCGCCGGGGAGCTGTTTTTT
CDR3aa: CASSLGRQTAGELFF

v_gene: TRBV5-6
d_gene: -
j_gene: TRBJ2-1
abundance: -
CDR3nt: TGTGCCAGCACCGCCGTCGGGGAGAATGAGCAGTTCTTC
CDR3aa: CASTAVGENEQFF

v_gene: TRBV5-4
d_gene: TRBD1
j_gene: TRBJ2-1
abundance: once
CDR3nt: TGTGCCAGCAGCTTTGGTGGGGACAGCTCCTACAATGAGCAGTTCTTC
CDR3aa: CASSFGGDSSYNEQFF

v_gene: TRBV4-2
d_gene: TRBD2
j_gene: TRBJ2-5
abundance: -
CDR3nt: TGTGCCAGCAGCCAAGGCGCCAGACTAGGGGAGGGAGAGACCCAGTACTTC
CDR3aa: CASSQGARLGEGETQYF

v_gene: TRBV19
d_gene: -
j_gene: TRBJ2-5
abundance: -
CDR3nt: TGTGCCAGTACCTACTTTAGGGGCGGTGAAGAGACCCAGTACTTC
CDR3aa: CASTYFRGGEETQYF

v_gene: TRBV4-3
d_gene: TRBD1
j_gene: TRBJ1-2
abundance: -
CDR3nt: TGCGCCAGCAGCCAACAGGGGGGTAACTATGGCTACACCTTC
CDR3aa: CASSQQGGNYGYTF

v_gene: TRBV30
d_gene: -
j_gene: TRBJ1-4
abundance: -
CDR3nt: TGTGCCCAAGGGGATGAAAAACTGTTTTTT
CDR3aa: CAQGDEKLFF

v_gene: TRBV11-2
d_gene: TRBD2
j_gene: TRBJ2-1
abundance: -
CDR3nt: TGTGCCAGCAGCCTCTCGCCGGCGGGAGTCAACAATGAGCAGTTCTTC
CDR3aa: CASSLSPAGVNNEQFF

v_gene: TRBV6-6
d_gene: TRBD1
j_gene: TRBJ1-5
abundance: -
CDR3nt: TGTGCCAGCAGTTCCACAGGGGGCCCTGGTAATCAGCCCCAGCATTTT
CDR3aa: CASSSTGGPGNQPQHF